This note documents a single T cell receptor (beta chain) sequence. The data were taken from a study of control samples from healthy donors and cancer patients. Profiled with immunoSEQ multiplex PCR; TCRdb holds only in-frame clones, not every one. Of 120,000 to 150,000 clones detected, around 86% appear once; the ten largest clones hold just under 5%. With V trimmed by 0 bases and J by 14 bases, 9 bases remained unmatched. From germline, CDR1 is LGHNA and CDR2 YSLEER. The length of the CDR3 is 14 residues. The material sequenced was blood. This chain links TRBV4-3 with TRBJ2-3; 9 bases line up with TRBD2. The TCR sequence derives from a man in his thirties or forties in good health. CDR3 DNA: TGCGCCAGCAGCCAAGAGGGCGGCGGGGGGGCCGGGTATTTT. It encodes CASSQEGGGGAGYF.